The text below deals with one TCR beta chain. The CDR3 spans 13 residues. The germline V gene has CDR1 LGHNA and CDR2 YSLEER. Trimming removed 4 bases at V and 1 base at J, with 7 bases between. This entry belongs to a study of OX40 agonist ivuxolimab in advanced cancers. The assay was immunoSEQ multiplex PCR, and TCRdb's table has in-frame clones only and misses some. The table records tens of thousands of clones, 94% of them present only once. V usage is TRBV4-3 and J usage is TRBJ1-1; D unresolved. The clonotype comes from an adult with an advanced solid tumor such as melanoma, head and neck, liver or kidney cancer. The sample was CD4+ or CD8+ T cells sorted from blood, taken in a trial of the OX40 agonist ivuxolimab. CDR3 sequence: CASSLQRNTEAFF. The CDR3 coding sequence is TGCGCCAGCAGCCTGCAGAGGAACACTGAAGCTTTCTTT.